This T cell receptor (beta chain) appears in the sequencing data of a study of T cell repertoires in cytomegalovirus infection. CDR1 is MNHGY and CDR2 is SAAAGT in the germline V gene. The CDR3 has 16 amino acids. Each CDR3 protein gets one entry after TCRdb re-called the reads with MiXCR. The table lists 110,000 to 150,000 distinct CDR3 sequences, roughly 6% of them singletons, with about a sixth in the top ten. This clonotype was counted only a few times. Germline and junction disagree at one end, which may indicate a read error. The chain has TRBV6-8 and TRBJ1-1, with D hard to call. Sequencing was done on a sample of PBMCs. This receptor was taken from a human donor in good health (CMV status not recorded). Some clones in this sample may be carry-over from other donors' samples. The CDR3 region is CASSYSIHPTNAEAFF. In DNA, the CDR3 is TGTGCCAGCAGTTACTCTATACACCCAACGAACGCTGAAGCTTTCTTT.